The rows below give T cell receptor beta chains drawn from one sample of a study of Graves' ophthalmopathy and Graves' hyperthyroidism. TCRdb re-derived calls from the multiplex PCR reads in MiXCR, one entry per CDR3 protein. The sample comprises about 220,000 distinct CDR3 sequences, 20% to 25% of which are singletons, and roughly 39% rests with the top ten. Sequenced material: peripheral blood. The receptors shown here come from a woman aged 45 to 65 with Graves' ophthalmopathy. Each CDR3 is given with its conserved first and last residue. The D gene is left open where the match is weak. Only part of the rows carry a size: once, few, many, or a class if the clone is expanded.

j_call,v_call,cdr3_length,d_call,clone_size,cdr3_nt,cdr3_aa
TRBJ2-7,TRBV11-2,11,NA,NA,TGTGCCAGCAGCTTAGTAGGGAAGCAGTACTTC,CASSLVGKQYF
TRBJ2-4,TRBV28,12,NA,many,TGTGCCAGCAGTCTCCCGGGAGCCATTCAGTACTTC,CASSLPGAIQYF
TRBJ1-2,TRBV24-1,14,NA,many,TGTGCCACCAGTGACCCTAGAGGGTACTATGGCTACACCTTC,CATSDPRGYYGYTF
TRBJ1-1,TRBV20-1,12,TRBD1,many,TGCAGTGCAAGGACAGGGACCACTGAAGCTTTCTTT,CSARTGTTEAFF
TRBJ2-7,TRBV9,14,NA,many,TGTGCCAGCACTCGGGGGCCCGGCAGCTACGAGCAGTACTTC,CASTRGPGSYEQYF
TRBJ1-2,TRBV20-1,11,NA,once,TGCAGTGCTAACCCAGGCTATGGCTACACCTTC,CSANPGYGYTF
TRBJ1-1,TRBV28,14,NA,NA,TGTGCCAGCAGTCCGGCAGGGTTGAACACTGAAGCTTTCTTT,CASSPAGLNTEAFF
TRBJ1-2,TRBV2,15,TRBD1,many,TGTGCCAGCAGCGCCTCCGGGACAGGGGGTCATGGCTACACCTTC,CASSASGTGGHGYTF
TRBJ2-5,TRBV12-3/TRBV12-4,12,NA,once,TGTGCCAGCAGTGGGCCGTTCGAGACCCAGTACTTC,CASSGPFETQYF
TRBJ2-7,TRBV19,13,TRBD2,few,TGTGCCAGTATCGTAGCGGGAGTCTACGAGCAGTACTTC,CASIVAGVYEQYF
TRBJ2-7,TRBV12-3/TRBV12-4,15,NA,NA,TGTGCCAGCAGTTTGGCGGGTGGGGGAACCTACGAGCAGTACTTC,CASSLAGGGTYEQYF
TRBJ2-7,TRBV6-5,17,TRBD2,many,TGTGCCAGCAGTTACTCTGCGAGGCCTAGCGGAGTCTACGAGCAGTACTTC,CASSYSARPSGVYEQYF
TRBJ1-6,TRBV5-1,15,TRBD1,many,TGCGCCAGCAGCTTGGCTGGGACAGGGCGTTCACCCCTCCACTTT,CASSLAGTGRSPLHF
TRBJ2-7,TRBV27,14,NA,NA,TGTGCCAGCAGTTTTGCGGGACAGTCCTACGAGCAGTACTTC,CASSFAGQSYEQYF
TRBJ2-4,TRBV9,16,NA,many,TGTGCCAGCAGCGTAGTAAGCCATCTAGCCAAAAACATTCAGTACTTC,CASSVVSHLAKNIQYF
TRBJ2-7,TRBV6-1,12,TRBD1,many,TGTGCCAGCGGGACAGTCTCCTACGAGCAGTACTTC,CASGTVSYEQYF
TRBJ2-7,TRBV30,12,NA,NA,TGTGCCTGGAGTGTACTCGCCCACGAGCAGTACTTC,CAWSVLAHEQYF
TRBJ2-2,TRBV9,12,TRBD2,many,TGTGCCAGCACCGGGAGGACCGGGGAGCTGTTTTTT,CASTGRTGELFF
TRBJ2-7,TRBV13,14,NA,many,TGTGCCAGCAGCTTTTCGGCAGGGGCCTACGAGCAGTACTTC,CASSFSAGAYEQYF
TRBJ2-5,TRBV7-2,15,NA,NA,TGTGCCAGCAGCTTAGTGTGTACAGTCCAAGAGACCCAGTACTTC,CASSLVCTVQETQYF
TRBJ2-2,TRBV30,14,NA,NA,TGTGCCTGGCTGACGGACAGTAACACCGGGGAGCTGTTTTTT,CAWLTDSNTGELFF
TRBJ1-1,TRBV10-3,15,NA,many,TGTGCCATCAGGGATACCGGGTTCCTGAACACTGAAGCTTTCTTT,CAIRDTGFLNTEAFF
TRBJ1-2,TRBV28,12,NA,NA,TGTGCCAGTGCAGGGACGGCCTATGGCTACACCTTC,CASAGTAYGYTF
TRBJ2-2,TRBV10-3,16,TRBD2,many,TGTGCCTCACAGGGAGTAGCGGGAGTGGTGGCCGGGGAGCTGTTTTTT,CASQGVAGVVAGELFF
TRBJ1-5,TRBV6-1,12,NA,NA,TGTGCCAGCCGGCAGTCAAATCAGCCCCAGCATTTT,CASRQSNQPQHF
TRBJ2-7,TRBV11-2,14,NA,many,TGTGCCAGCAGCAACCCGGGAGCTGGGTACGAGCAGTACTTC,CASSNPGAGYEQYF
TRBJ1-1,TRBV5-1,15,TRBD1,NA,TGCGCCAGCAGCTCCGACAGGGGCGGGGGCACTGAAGCTTTCTTT,CASSSDRGGGTEAFF
TRBJ2-5,TRBV10-3,14,NA,few,TGTGCCATCAGTGAGTGGACGGCCCAAGAGACCCAGTACTTC,CAISEWTAQETQYF
TRBJ2-7,TRBV6-5,16,TRBD2,many,TGTGCCAGCAGTTACACGCCGGGACTAGCGGGAGGAGAGCAGTACTTC,CASSYTPGLAGGEQYF
TRBJ2-7,TRBV20-1,12,NA,many,TGCAGTGGCCCTTCCCTCGGTTACGAGCAGTACTTC,CSGPSLGYEQYF
TRBJ1-1,TRBV28,12,NA,many,TGTGCCAGTAAGGGGGAACTGGGTGAAGCTTTCTTT,CASKGELGEAFF
TRBJ1-2,TRBV6-5,16,TRBD1,many,TGTGCCAGCAGTTACTCAAGGGCTGCAGGGGGCTATGGCTACACCTTC,CASSYSRAAGGYGYTF
TRBJ2-2,TRBV6-5,13,NA,many,TGTGGTTCTTCAGGGACGGACACCGGGGAGCTGTTTTTT,CGSSGTDTGELFF
TRBJ2-4,TRBV27,13,TRBD2,few,TGTGCCAGCAGTTTCGGGGGAGCGGGGGCCATATACTTC,CASSFGGAGAIYF
TRBJ2-7,TRBV6-2/TRBV6-3,15,NA,many,TGTGCCAGCAGTAAACCAGGTGGGGTCTTCTACGAGCAGTACTTC,CASSKPGGVFYEQYF
TRBJ2-7,TRBV12-3/TRBV12-4,15,NA,NA,TGTGCCAGCAGTTTAAGCGTCAGTCTCACCTACGAGCAGTACTTC,CASSLSVSLTYEQYF
TRBJ2-5,TRBV11-1,13,NA,many,TGTGCCAGCGAACTCTTGGGTCAAGAGACCCAGTACTTC,CASELLGQETQYF
TRBJ2-7,TRBV11-2,11,NA,many,TGTGCCAGCAGCTTAGCGGGGATTGCGATCTTC,CASSLAGIAIF
TRBJ1-1,TRBV6-5,16,NA,many,TGTGCCAGCAGTTACTCGGGAGGGAAGATGAACACTGAAGCTTTCTTT,CASSYSGGKMNTEAFF
TRBJ1-1,TRBV18,15,TRBD1,NA,TGTGCCAGCACACTAGGACAGGAGTTGAACACTGAAGCTTTCTTT,CASTLGQELNTEAFF
TRBJ1-1,TRBV28,14,NA,many,TGTGCCAGCAGTTTATTGCAGGGGTCCACTGAAGCTTTCTTT,CASSLLQGSTEAFF
TRBJ1-1,TRBV7-9,13,NA,many,TGTGCCAGCACGAGGGTGGGGGGCACTGAAGCTTTCTTT,CASTRVGGTEAFF
TRBJ2-7,TRBV18,14,TRBD1,many,TGTGCCAGCAAAATCGGGACAGGGCCTTACGAGCAGTACTTC,CASKIGTGPYEQYF
TRBJ1-3,TRBV9,15,NA,NA,TGTGCCAGCAGCGCACAGGGAGTCTCTGGAAACACCATATATTTT,CASSAQGVSGNTIYF
TRBJ1-1,TRBV6-1,14,NA,NA,TGTGCCAGCAGGGCAGAGACGGAGAACACTGAAGCTTTCTTT,CASRAETENTEAFF
TRBJ1-6,TRBV27,14,NA,many,TGTGCCAGCAGTTTAGGGGGTTCGAAGGTGCCCCCCCACTTT,CASSLGGSKVPPHF
TRBJ1-2,TRBV12-5,17,NA,many,TGTGCTAGTGGTTTCGAGGGCTGGGGCAGGGAAGACTATGGCTACACCTTC,CASGFEGWGREDYGYTF